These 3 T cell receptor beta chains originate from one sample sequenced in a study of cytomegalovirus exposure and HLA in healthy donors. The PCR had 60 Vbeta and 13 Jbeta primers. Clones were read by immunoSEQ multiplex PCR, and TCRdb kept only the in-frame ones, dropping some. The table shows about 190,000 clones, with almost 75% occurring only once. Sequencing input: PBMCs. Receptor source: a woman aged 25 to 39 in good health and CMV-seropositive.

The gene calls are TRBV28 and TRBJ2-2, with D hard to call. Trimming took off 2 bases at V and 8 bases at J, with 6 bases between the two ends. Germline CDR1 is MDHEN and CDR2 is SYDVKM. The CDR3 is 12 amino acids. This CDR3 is CASSLLGGELFF. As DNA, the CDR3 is TGTGCCAGCAGTTTACTCGGGGGGGAGCTGTTTTTT.

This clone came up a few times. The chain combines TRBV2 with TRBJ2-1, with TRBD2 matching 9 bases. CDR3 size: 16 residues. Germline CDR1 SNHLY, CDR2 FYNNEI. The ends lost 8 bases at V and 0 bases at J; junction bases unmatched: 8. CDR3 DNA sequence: TGTGCCAGCTGGGCTAGCGGGACTAACTCCTACAATGAGCAGTTCTTC. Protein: CASWASGTNSYNEQFF.

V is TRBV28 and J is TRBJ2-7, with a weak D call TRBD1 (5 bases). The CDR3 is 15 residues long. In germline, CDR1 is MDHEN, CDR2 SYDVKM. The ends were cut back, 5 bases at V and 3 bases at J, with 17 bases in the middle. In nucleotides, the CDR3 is TGTGCCAGCAGTCCGCCCGGACCTAGGGGCTACGAGCAGTACTTC. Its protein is CASSPPGPRGYEQYF.